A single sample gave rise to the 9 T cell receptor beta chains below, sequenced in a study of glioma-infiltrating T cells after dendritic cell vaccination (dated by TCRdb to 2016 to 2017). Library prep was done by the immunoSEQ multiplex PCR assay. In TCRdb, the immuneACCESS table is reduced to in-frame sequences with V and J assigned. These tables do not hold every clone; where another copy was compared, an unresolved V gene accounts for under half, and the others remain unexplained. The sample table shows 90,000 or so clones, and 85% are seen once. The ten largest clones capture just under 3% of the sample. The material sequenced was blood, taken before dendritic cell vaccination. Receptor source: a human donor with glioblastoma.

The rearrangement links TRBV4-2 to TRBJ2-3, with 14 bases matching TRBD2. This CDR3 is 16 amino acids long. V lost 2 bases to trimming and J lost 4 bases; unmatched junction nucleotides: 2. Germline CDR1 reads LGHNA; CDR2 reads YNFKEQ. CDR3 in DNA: TGTGCCAGCAGCCAAAGACTAGCGGGAGGGTCAGATACGCAGTATTTT. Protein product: CASSQRLAGGSDTQYF.

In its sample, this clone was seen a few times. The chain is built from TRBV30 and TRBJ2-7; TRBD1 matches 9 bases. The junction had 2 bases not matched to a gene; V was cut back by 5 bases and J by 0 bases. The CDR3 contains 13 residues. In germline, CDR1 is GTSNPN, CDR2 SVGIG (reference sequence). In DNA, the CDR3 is TGTGCCTGGGGACAGGGGTCCTCCTACGAGCAGTACTTC. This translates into CAWGQGSSYEQYF.

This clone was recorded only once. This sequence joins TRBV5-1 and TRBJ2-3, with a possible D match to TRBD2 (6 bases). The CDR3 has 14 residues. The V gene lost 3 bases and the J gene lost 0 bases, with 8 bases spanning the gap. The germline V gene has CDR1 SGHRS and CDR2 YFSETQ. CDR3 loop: CASSSGTSTDTQYF. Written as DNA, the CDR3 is TGCGCCAGCAGCTCCGGGACTAGCACAGATACGCAGTATTTT.

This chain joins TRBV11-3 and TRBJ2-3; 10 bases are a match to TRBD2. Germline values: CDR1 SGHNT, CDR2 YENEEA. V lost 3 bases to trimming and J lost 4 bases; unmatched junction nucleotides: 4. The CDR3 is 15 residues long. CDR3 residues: CASSLGLAISDTQYF. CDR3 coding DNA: TGTGCCAGCAGCTTGGGACTAGCGATATCAGATACGCAGTATTTT.

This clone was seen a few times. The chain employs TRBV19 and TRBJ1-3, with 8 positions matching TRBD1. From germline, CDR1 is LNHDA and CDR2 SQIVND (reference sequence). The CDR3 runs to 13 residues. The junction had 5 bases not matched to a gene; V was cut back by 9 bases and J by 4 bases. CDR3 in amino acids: CASGQGRGNTIYF. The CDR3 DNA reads TGTGCCAGCGGACAGGGAAGAGGAAACACCATATATTTT.

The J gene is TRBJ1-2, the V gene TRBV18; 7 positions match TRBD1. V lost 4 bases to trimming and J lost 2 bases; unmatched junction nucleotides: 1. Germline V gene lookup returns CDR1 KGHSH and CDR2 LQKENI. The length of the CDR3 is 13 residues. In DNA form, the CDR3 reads TGTGCCAGCTCACTGACAGGGAACTATGGCTACACCTTC. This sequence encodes CASSLTGNYGYTF.

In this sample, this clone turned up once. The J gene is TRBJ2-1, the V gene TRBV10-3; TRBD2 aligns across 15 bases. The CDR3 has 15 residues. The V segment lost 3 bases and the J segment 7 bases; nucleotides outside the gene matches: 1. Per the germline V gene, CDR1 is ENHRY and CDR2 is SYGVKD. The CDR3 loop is CAISDGTSGRNEQFF. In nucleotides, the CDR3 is TGTGCCATCAGTGATGGGACTAGCGGGAGGAATGAGCAGTTCTTC.

The CDR3 DNA follows: TGTGCCACCGAGGGAGATACACATGAAAAACTGTTTTTT. Translated: CATEGDTHEKLFF. The chain links TRBV19 to TRBJ1-4, with D unclear. CDR1 LNHDA and CDR2 SQIVND come from the germline V gene (reference sequence). This CDR3 has 13 residues. V lost 10 bases and J 6 bases, leaving 15 bases between the germline ends.

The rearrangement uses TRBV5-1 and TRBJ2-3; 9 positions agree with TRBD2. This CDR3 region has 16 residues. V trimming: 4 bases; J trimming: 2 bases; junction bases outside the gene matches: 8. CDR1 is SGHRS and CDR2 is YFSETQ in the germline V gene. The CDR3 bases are TGCGCCAGCAGCCTGGGACTAGCTGTTAACACAGATACGCAGTATTTT. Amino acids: CASSLGLAVNTDTQYF.